This T cell receptor (beta chain) was found in a study of type 1 regulatory T cells. CDR1 is SGHDT and CDR2 is YYEEEE in the germline V gene. The CDR3 covers 15 residues. V was pared by 4 bases and J by 1 base, with 7 bases of the junction left unmatched. TCRdb independently ran MiXCR on the reads; one entry per CDR3 protein. The sample contains roughly 25,000 distinct CDR3 sequences, around 77% of which appear only once. To note about this clonotype: Antigen specificity is unknown.

T-allo10 cells from the graft donor were described as anergic, host-alloantigen-specific, and alloantigen-specific suppressors. The chain links TRBV5-6 to TRBJ2-7; 8 positions agree with TRBD1. The receptor's source is a human donor in good health. Source material: cultured T cells, either the whole culture or a sorted T cell fraction (not recorded which). The subset denotes: Tr1-enriched cell product generated in vitro against host alloantigens. The chain's CDR3 is CASSRQGARSYEQYF. As DNA, the CDR3 is TGTGCCAGCAGCCGGCAGGGGGCCAGGTCCTACGAGCAGTACTTC. Looking up the rest from reference TRBV5-6 and TRBJ2-7 gives the full variable domain: DAGVTQSPTHLIKTRGQQVTLRCSPKSGHDTVSWYQQALGQGPQFIFQYYEEEERQRGNFPDRFSGHQFPNYSSELNVNALLLGDSALYLCASSRQGARSYEQYFGPGTRLTVT.